The entry that follows covers one TCR beta chain sequence. Antigen: not known. This specimen belongs to a study of CXCR3-negative and CXCR3-positive naive CD8 T cells. Study-wide points: Similar TRBV-TRBJ usage was seen in naive cells (both CXCR3-negative and CXCR3-positive), but memory cells differed.

The CDR3 is 17 residues long. The germline gives CDR1 SGDLS, CDR2 YYNGEE. UMI-labeled 5' RACE TRB cDNA libraries were prepared from the cells. TCRdb reprocessed the 5' RACE reads; each CDR3 protein has one entry and no DNA is given. The ten most abundant clones cover 0.29% of a sample with 150,000 or so distinct CDR3 sequences. The J gene is TRBJ2-3, the V gene TRBV9; TCRdb lists TRBD2, though no DNA is available to test this call. This clonotype was obtained from a human donor in good health. Some clones in this sample may be carry-over from other donors' samples. Source material: naive CXCR3- CD8+ T cells from blood. The subset is: CD45RO-CCR7+CD27+CD95- naive CD8+ T cells lacking CXCR3 (TNR3-). CDR3 sequence: CASSVEGLAGITDTQYF.